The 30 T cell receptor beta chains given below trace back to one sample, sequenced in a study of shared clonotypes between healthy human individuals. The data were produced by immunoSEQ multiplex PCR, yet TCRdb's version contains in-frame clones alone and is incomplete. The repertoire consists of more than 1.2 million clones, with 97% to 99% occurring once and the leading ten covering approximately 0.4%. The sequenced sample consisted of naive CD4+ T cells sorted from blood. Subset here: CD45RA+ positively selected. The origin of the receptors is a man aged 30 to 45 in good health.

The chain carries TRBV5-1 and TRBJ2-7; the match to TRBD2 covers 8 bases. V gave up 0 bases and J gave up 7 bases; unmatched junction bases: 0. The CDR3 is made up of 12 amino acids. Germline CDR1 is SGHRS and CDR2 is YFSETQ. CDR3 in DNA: TGCGCCAGCAGCTTGGGACTAGCGGAGCAGTACTTC. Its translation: CASSLGLAEQYF.

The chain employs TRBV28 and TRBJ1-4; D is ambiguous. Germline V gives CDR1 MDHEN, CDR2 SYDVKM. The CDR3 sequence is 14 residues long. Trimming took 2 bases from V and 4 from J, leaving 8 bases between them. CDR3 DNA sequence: TGTGCCAGCAGTTTACAAGGTTATAATGAAAAACTGTTTTTT. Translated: CASSLQGYNEKLFF.

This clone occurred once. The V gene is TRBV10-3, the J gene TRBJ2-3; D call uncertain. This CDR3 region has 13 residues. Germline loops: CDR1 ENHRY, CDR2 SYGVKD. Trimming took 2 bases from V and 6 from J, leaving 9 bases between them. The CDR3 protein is CAISEVRKDTQYF. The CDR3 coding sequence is TGTGCCATCAGTGAGGTCCGAAAGGATACGCAGTATTTT.

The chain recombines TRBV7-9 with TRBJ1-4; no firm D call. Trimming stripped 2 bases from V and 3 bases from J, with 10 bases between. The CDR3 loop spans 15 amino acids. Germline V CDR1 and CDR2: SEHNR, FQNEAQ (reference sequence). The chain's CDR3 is CASSLTNNANEKLFF. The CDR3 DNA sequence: TGTGCCAGCAGCTTAACGAATAACGCTAATGAAAAACTGTTTTTT.

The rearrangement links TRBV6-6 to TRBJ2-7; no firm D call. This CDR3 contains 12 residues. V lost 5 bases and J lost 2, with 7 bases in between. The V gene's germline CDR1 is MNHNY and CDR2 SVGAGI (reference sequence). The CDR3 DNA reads TGTGCCAGCAGTCCGCAAACCTACGAGCAGTACTTC. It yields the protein CASSPQTYEQYF.

The CDR3 nucleotides are TGTGCCAGCAGCTCCCCACGGGTCAGTGAAGCTTTCTTT. The encoded protein is CASSSPRVSEAFF. The chain carries TRBV11-2 and TRBJ1-1; D gene ambiguous. The V gene's germline CDR1 is SGHAT and CDR2 FQNNGV. There are 13 residues in the CDR3. V gave up 4 bases and J gave up 7 bases, with 13 bases separating them.

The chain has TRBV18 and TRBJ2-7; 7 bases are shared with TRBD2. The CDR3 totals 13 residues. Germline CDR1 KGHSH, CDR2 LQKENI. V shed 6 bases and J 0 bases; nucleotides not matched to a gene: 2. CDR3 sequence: CASSTSASYEQYF. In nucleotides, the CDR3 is TGTGCCAGCTCCACTAGCGCCTCCTACGAGCAGTACTTC.

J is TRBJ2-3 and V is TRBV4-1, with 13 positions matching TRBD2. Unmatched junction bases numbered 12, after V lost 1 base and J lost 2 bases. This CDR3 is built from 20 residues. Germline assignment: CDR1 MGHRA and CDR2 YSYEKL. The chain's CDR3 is CASSQAFTSGRANPTDTQYF. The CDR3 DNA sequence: TGCGCCAGCAGCCAAGCCTTCACTAGCGGGAGGGCCAATCCCACAGATACGCAGTATTTT.

The CDR3 reads CASRGSRETGANVLTF. The DNA of the CDR3 is TGTGCCAGCCGTGGGTCCCGGGAGACTGGGGCCAACGTCCTGACTTTC. This chain joins TRBV7-9 and TRBJ2-6; possible D gene TRBD2, 6 bases. Germline-derived CDR1 and CDR2 are SEHNR and FQNEAQ (reference sequence). V shed 8 bases and J shed 2 bases, with 16 bases lying between them. There are 16 residues in the CDR3.

As DNA, the CDR3 is TGTGCCAGCAGCTTAACTAGCTCGTCCTACAATGAGCAGTTCTTC. This gives the protein CASSLTSSSYNEQFF. The rearrangement links TRBV7-8 to TRBJ2-1, with a tentative D call TRBD2 (6 bases). The CDR3 has 15 amino acids. The V end lost 2 bases, the J end lost 1 base, and 9 bases lay between the germline ends. Germline assignment: CDR1 SGHVS and CDR2 FQNEAQ.

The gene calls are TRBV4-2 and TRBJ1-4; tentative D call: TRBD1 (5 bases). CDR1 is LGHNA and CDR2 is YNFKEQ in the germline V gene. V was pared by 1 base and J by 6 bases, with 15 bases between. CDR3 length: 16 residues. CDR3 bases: TGTGCCAGCAGCCAAGTTATGGCAGGGAGGGATGAAAAACTGTTTTTT. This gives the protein CASSQVMAGRDEKLFF.

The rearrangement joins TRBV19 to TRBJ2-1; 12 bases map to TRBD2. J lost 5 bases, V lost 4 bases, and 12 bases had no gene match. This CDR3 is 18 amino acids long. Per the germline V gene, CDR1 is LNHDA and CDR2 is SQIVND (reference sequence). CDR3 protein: CASSTSRLAGVYDNEQFF. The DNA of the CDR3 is TGTGCCAGTAGTACATCTAGACTAGCGGGAGTATACGACAATGAGCAGTTCTTC.

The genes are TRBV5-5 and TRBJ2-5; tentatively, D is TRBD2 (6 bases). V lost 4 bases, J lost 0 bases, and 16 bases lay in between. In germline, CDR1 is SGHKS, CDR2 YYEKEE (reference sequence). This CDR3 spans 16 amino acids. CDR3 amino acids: CASSQGLTLNQETQYF. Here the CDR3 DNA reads TGTGCCAGCAGCCAAGGACTAACCTTAAACCAAGAGACCCAGTACTTC.

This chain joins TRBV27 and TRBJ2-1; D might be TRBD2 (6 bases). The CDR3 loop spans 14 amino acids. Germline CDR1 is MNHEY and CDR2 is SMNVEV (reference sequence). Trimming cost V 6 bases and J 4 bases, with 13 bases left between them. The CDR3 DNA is TGTGCCAGCAGCCGGAGGGCCCTTTACAATGAGCAGTTCTTC. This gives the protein CASSRRALYNEQFF.

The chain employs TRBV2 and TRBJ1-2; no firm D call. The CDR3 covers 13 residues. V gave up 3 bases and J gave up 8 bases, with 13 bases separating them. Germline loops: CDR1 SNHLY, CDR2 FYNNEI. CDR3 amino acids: CASSERLLQGYTF. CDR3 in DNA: TGTGCCAGCAGTGAGAGGTTGCTACAGGGCTACACCTTC.

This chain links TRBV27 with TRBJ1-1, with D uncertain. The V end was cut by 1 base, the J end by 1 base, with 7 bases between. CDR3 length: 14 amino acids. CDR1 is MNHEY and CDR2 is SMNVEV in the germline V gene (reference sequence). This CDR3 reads CASSLYAANTEAFF. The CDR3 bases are TGTGCCAGCAGTTTATACGCTGCGAACACTGAAGCTTTCTTT.

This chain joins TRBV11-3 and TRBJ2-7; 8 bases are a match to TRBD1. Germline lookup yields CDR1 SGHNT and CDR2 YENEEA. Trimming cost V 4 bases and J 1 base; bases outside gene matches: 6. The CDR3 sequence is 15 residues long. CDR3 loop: CASSSGQGASYEQYF. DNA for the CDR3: TGTGCCAGCAGCTCCGGACAGGGTGCATCCTACGAGCAGTACTTC.

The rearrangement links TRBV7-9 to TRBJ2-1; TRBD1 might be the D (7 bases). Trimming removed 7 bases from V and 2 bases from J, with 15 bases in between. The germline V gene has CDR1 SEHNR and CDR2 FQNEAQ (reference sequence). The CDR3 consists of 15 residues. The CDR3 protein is CASIQDREAYNEQFF. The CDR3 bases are TGTGCCAGCATACAAGACAGGGAGGCCTACAATGAGCAGTTCTTC. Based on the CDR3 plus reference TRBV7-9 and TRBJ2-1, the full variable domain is DTGVSQNPRHKITKRGQNVTFRCDPISEHNRLYWYRQTLGQGPEFLTYFQNEAQLEKSRLLSDRFSAERPKGSFSTLEIQRTEQGDSAMYLCASIQDREAYNEQFFGPGTRLTVL.

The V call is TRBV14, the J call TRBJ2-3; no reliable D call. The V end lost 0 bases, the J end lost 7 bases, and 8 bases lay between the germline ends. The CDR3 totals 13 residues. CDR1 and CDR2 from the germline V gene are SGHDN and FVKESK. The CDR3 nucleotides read TGTGCCAGCAGCCAAGAGCTGGGGAATACGCAGTATTTT. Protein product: CASSQELGNTQYF.

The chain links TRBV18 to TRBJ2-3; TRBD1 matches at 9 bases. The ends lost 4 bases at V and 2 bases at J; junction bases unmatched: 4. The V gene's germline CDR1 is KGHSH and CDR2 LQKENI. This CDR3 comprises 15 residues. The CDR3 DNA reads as TGTGCCAGCTCACGTGACAGGGGGAACACAGATACGCAGTATTTT. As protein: CASSRDRGNTDTQYF.

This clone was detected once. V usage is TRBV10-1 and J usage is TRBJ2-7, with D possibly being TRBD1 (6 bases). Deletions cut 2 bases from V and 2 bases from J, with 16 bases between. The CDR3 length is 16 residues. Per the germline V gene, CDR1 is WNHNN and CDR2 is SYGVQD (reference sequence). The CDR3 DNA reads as TGCGCCAGCAGTGAGAGGACAGCCTCCGGGCCCTACGAGCAGTACTTC. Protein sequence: CASSERTASGPYEQYF.

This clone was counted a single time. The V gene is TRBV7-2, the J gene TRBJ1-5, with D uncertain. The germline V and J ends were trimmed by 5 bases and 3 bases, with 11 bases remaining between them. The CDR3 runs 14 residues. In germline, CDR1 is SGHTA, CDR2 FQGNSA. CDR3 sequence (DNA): TGTGCCAGCAGCCGCAACAGAAACAATCAGCCCCAGCATTTT. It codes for CASSRNRNNQPQHF.

CDR3 sequence: CASSQAPGVSGYTF. The CDR3 DNA follows: TGCGCCAGCAGCCAAGCGCCCGGCGTCTCTGGCTACACCTTC. The chain links TRBV4-1 to TRBJ1-2; D remains unclear. Per the germline V gene, CDR1 is MGHRA and CDR2 is YSYEKL. CDR3 length: 14 residues. Deletions cut 1 base from V and 7 bases from J, with 13 bases between.

The CDR3 DNA sequence: TGTGCCAGCAGCTTAGCGGGTCGCGGTGGGACAGGCGGTGAAAAACTGTTTTTT. Translation gives CASSLAGRGGTGGEKLFF. V usage is TRBV11-1 and J usage is TRBJ1-4; 8 nucleotides agree with TRBD1. The CDR3 has 18 amino acids. J lost 7 bases, V lost 0 bases, and 13 bases had no gene match. From germline, CDR1 is SGHAT and CDR2 FQDESV (reference sequence).

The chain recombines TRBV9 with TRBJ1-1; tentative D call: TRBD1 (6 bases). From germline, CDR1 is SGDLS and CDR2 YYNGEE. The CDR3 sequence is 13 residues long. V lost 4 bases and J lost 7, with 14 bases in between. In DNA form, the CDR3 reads TGTGCCAGCAGCCCCGGTCCACAGGGTGAAGCTTTCTTT. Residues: CASSPGPQGEAFF.

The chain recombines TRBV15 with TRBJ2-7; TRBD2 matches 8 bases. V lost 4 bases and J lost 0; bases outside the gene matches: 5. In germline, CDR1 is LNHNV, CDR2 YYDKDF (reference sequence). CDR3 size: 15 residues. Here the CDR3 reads CATSNQRGSSYEQYF. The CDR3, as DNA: TGTGCCACCAGCAACCAGCGGGGGAGCTCCTACGAGCAGTACTTC.

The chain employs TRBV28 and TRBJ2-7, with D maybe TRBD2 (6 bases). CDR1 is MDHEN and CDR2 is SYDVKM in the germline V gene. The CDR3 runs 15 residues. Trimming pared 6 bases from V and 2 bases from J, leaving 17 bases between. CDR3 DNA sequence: TGTGCCAGCAGCCCGCCGGGACTGACGACCTACGAGCAGTACTTC. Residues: CASSPPGLTTYEQYF. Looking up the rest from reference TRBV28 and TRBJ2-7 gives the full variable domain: DVKVTQSSRYLVKRTGEKVFLECVQDMDHENMFWYRQDPGLGLRLIYFSYDVKMKEKGDIPEGYSVSREKKERFSLILESASTNQTSMYLCASSPPGLTTYEQYFGPGTRLTVT.

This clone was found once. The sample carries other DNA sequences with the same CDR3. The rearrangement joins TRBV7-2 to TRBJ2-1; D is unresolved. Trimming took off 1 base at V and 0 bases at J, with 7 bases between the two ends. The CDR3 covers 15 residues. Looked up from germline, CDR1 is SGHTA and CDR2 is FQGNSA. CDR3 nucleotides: TGTGCCAGCAGCTTAGAACGGAGCTCCTACAATGAGCAGTTCTTC. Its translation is CASSLERSSYNEQFF.

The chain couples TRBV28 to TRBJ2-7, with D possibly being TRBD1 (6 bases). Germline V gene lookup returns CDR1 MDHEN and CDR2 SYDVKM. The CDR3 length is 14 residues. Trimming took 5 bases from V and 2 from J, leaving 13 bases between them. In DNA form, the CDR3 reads TGTGCCAGCAGTAATGGACAGCCGCCCTACGAGCAGTACTTC. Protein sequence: CASSNGQPPYEQYF.

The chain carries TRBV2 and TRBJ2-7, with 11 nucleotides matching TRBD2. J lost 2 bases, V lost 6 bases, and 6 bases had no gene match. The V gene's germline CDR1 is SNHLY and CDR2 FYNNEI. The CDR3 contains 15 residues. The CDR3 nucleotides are TGTGCCAGCAGGGAAAGACTAGCGGGGCCCTACGAGCAGTACTTC. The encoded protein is CASRERLAGPYEQYF. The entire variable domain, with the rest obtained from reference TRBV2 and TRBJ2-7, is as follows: EPEVTQTPSHQVTQMGQEVILRCVPISNHLYFYWYRQILGQKVEFLVSFYNNEISEKSEIFDDQFSVERPDGSNFTLKIRSTKLEDSAMYFCASRERLAGPYEQYFGPGTRLTVT.